The next 13 T cell receptor beta chains were all read from a single sample in a study of memory B cells and T cells in multiple sclerosis. The table came from immunoSEQ multiplex PCR; TCRdb's copy has only in-frame clones and leaves some out. The table has some 7,000 clones, roughly three fifths seen once. The source material was memory (CD45RO+) CD8+ T cells from blood. The receptors come from a human donor with multiple sclerosis.

The chain couples TRBV28 to TRBJ1-2, with 7 bases that match TRBD1. Germline V gene lookup returns CDR1 MDHEN and CDR2 SYDVKM. This CDR3 has 16 residues. The J segment lost 5 bases and the V segment lost 3 bases, leaving 12 bases of the junction unmatched. CDR3 region: CASSFRTGYRGYGYTF. The CDR3 DNA is TGTGCCAGCAGTTTTCGGACAGGCTACCGGGGGTATGGCTACACCTTC.

The chain couples TRBV4-3 to TRBJ1-1; perhaps TRBD1 as D (5 bases). V was pared by 1 base and J by 6 bases, with 9 bases between. Looked up from germline, CDR1 is LGHNA and CDR2 is YSLEER. There are 13 residues in the CDR3. CDR3 region: CASSQGGRAEAFF. DNA for the CDR3: TGCGCCAGCAGCCAAGGAGGCAGGGCTGAAGCTTTCTTT.

This chain's CDR3 is CASSLPRQGMWYEQYF. CDR3 in DNA: TGTGCCAGCAGTTTACCCCGACAGGGGATGTGGTACGAGCAGTACTTC. The chain uses TRBV28 and TRBJ2-7, with TRBD1 identical over 8 bases. Germline V gene sequence: CDR1 MDHEN, CDR2 SYDVKM. V shed 2 bases, J shed 4 bases, and the junction held 10 bases outside the gene matches. The CDR3 consists of 16 residues. Together with reference TRBV28 and TRBJ2-7, the CDR3 gives the full variable domain: DVKVTQSSRYLVKRTGEKVFLECVQDMDHENMFWYRQDPGLGLRLIYFSYDVKMKEKGDIPEGYSVSREKKERFSLILESASTNQTSMYLCASSLPRQGMWYEQYFGPGTRLTVT.

This clone was counted between two and nine times. The V gene is TRBV28, the J gene TRBJ2-3; unclear D gene. V lost 2 bases and J lost 0, with 12 bases in between. Germline V CDR1 and CDR2: MDHEN, SYDVKM. This CDR3 region has 16 residues. The CDR3, as DNA: TGTGCCAGCAGTTTACTTAGCCGCCTTAGCACAGATACGCAGTATTTT. It specifies CASSLLSRLSTDTQYF.

The chain links TRBV27 to TRBJ2-6; D is undetermined. CDR3 length equals 14 residues. The germline V and J ends were trimmed by 4 bases and 3 bases, with 7 bases remaining between them. CDR1 and CDR2 from the germline V gene are MNHEY and SMNVEV (reference sequence). The chain's CDR3 is CASSSRYGANVLTF. CDR3 nucleotides: TGTGCCAGCAGTTCCCGCTATGGGGCCAACGTCCTGACTTTC.

About this clone: At one boundary the junction diverges from the germline segment, which might be a read error. V is TRBV29-1 and J is TRBJ1-2; D possibly corresponds to TRBD1 (5 bases). CDR1 and CDR2 from the germline V gene are SQVTM and ANQGSEA. This CDR3 has 13 amino acids. The CDR3 is CSVEGGTVYGYTF. Here the CDR3 DNA reads TGCAGCGTGGAAGGCGGGACGGTCTATGGCTACACCTTC.

This chain links TRBV5-5 with TRBJ2-2; TRBD1 is a possible D gene (6 bases). Germline assignment: CDR1 SGHKS and CDR2 YYEKEE (reference sequence). The germline V and J ends were trimmed by 4 bases and 2 bases, with 15 bases remaining between them. The CDR3 spans 16 residues. CDR3 residues: CASSPNPGHNTGELFF. The CDR3 DNA is TGTGCCAGCAGCCCAAATCCGGGACACAACACCGGGGAGCTGTTTTTT.

The V and J genes are TRBV11-1 and TRBJ2-7; tentative D call: TRBD2 (6 bases). Germline assignment: CDR1 SGHAT and CDR2 FQDESV (reference sequence). This CDR3 is built from 14 residues. V was clipped by 5 bases and J by 3 bases, with 14 bases between them. Here the CDR3 DNA reads TGTGCCAGCAGCCCCTCGGGACTGCTCTACGAGCAGTACTTC. The encoded protein is CASSPSGLLYEQYF.

The chain is built from TRBV11-2 and TRBJ2-7, with TRBD2 matching 7 bases. J gave up 2 bases and V 5 bases, and 3 bases lay outside the gene matches. CDR1 is SGHAT and CDR2 is FQNNGV in the germline V gene. The CDR3 has 13 residues. The CDR3 region has the DNA TGTGCCAGCAGCGGCGGGACTACCTACGAGCAGTACTTC. It specifies CASSGGTTYEQYF.

In this sample, this clone is medium-sized. This chain joins TRBV2 and TRBJ2-3; 10 bases match TRBD2. Germline CDR1 SNHLY, CDR2 FYNNEI. V gave up 3 bases and J gave up 2 bases; unmatched junction bases: 2. There are 15 residues in the CDR3. CDR3 region: CASSEGTSVTDTQYF. DNA of the CDR3: TGTGCCAGCAGTGAGGGGACTAGCGTCACAGATACGCAGTATTTT. Full variable domain (missing parts from reference TRBV2 and TRBJ2-3): EPEVTQTPSHQVTQMGQEVILRCVPISNHLYFYWYRQILGQKVEFLVSFYNNEISEKSEIFDDQFSVERPDGSNFTLKIRSTKLEDSAMYFCASSEGTSVTDTQYFGPGTRLTVL.

The J gene is TRBJ2-7, the V gene TRBV6-1; 8 bases agree with TRBD2. CDR1 MNHNS and CDR2 SASEGT come from the germline V gene. The CDR3 runs to 14 residues. Trimming took 7 bases from V and 0 from J; bases not matched to a gene: 5. CDR3 DNA sequence: TGTGCCAGCAAGATCGGGACTAGCTCCTACGAGCAGTACTTC. Translation gives CASKIGTSSYEQYF.

The V gene is TRBV6-5, the J gene TRBJ2-3; 9 bases align to TRBD1. This CDR3 has 15 residues. Germline lookup yields CDR1 MNHEY and CDR2 SVGAGI. J was trimmed by 3 bases and V by 6 bases; bases with no gene match: 7. CDR3: CASSSTGGDTDTQYF. DNA for the CDR3: TGTGCCAGCAGCTCAACAGGGGGCGATACAGATACGCAGTATTTT.

This chain links TRBV6-6 with TRBJ1-1, with D uncertain. In germline, CDR1 is MNHNY, CDR2 SVGAGI (reference sequence). The V end lost 5 bases, the J end lost 1 base, and 17 bases lay between the germline ends. The CDR3 length is 16 residues. CDR3 DNA sequence: TGTGCCAGCAGTACTCCCTGGAGGGCGGAGAACACTGAAGCTTTCTTT. Translation gives CASSTPWRAENTEAFF.